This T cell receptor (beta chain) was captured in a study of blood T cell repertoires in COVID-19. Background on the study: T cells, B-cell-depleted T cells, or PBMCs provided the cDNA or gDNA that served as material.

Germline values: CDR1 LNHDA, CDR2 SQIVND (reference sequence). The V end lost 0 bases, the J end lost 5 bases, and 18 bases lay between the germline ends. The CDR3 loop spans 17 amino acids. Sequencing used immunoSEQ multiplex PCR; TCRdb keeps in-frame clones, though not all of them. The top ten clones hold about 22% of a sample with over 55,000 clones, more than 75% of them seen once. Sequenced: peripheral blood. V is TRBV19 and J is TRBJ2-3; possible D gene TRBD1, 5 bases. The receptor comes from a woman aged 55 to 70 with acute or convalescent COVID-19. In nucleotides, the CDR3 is TGTGCCAGTAGTATAGATACCCCAGGGTCGGGTTTAGATACGCAGTATTTT. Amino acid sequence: CASSIDTPGSGLDTQYF.